A single sample is the source of the 12 T cell receptor beta chains below, sequenced in a study of blood T cell repertoires in COVID-19. This table comes from immunoSEQ multiplex PCR, and its TCRdb copy is limited to in-frame clones, with some not included. The table shows around 300,000 clones, with 70% to 90% occurring only once. Sequencing was carried out using peripheral blood. These TCRs come from a man aged 18-30 years with active or convalescent COVID-19.

This chain joins TRBV2 and TRBJ1-2, with a weak D call TRBD1 (5 bases). V gave up 6 bases and J gave up 0 bases, with 11 bases separating them. The CDR3 covers 14 residues. Germline CDR1 SNHLY, CDR2 FYNNEI. The CDR3 nucleotides read TGTGCCAGCAGCGACAGAGAATCTAACTATGGCTACACCTTC. Encoded protein: CASSDRESNYGYTF. Complete variable domain (other parts from reference TRBV2 and TRBJ1-2): EPEVTQTPSHQVTQMGQEVILRCVPISNHLYFYWYRQILGQKVEFLVSFYNNEISEKSEIFDDQFSVERPDGSNFTLKIRSTKLEDSAMYFCASSDRESNYGYTFGSGTRLTVV.

The chain employs TRBV10-3 and TRBJ1-1; D ambiguous. Germline CDR1 and CDR2: ENHRY and SYGVKD. Trimming stripped 4 bases from V and 3 bases from J, with 12 bases between. CDR3 length: 14 residues. The DNA for the CDR3 is TGTGCCATCAGTGCAGGCCCAAAGGACACTGAAGCTTTCTTT. This translates into CAISAGPKDTEAFF.

The V and J genes are TRBV6-2 or TRBV6-3 and TRBJ1-5, with D unclear. The CDR3 sequence is 14 residues long. Trimming shortened V by 6 bases and J by 7 bases, and 16 bases separated the two germline ends. Germline CDR1 reads MNHEY; CDR2 reads SVGEGT. The CDR3 bases are TGTGCCAGCAGCCTGGGGTCGGGGAAACAGCCCCAGCATTTT. It yields the protein CASSLGSGKQPQHF.

This clone was detected only once. This sequence joins TRBV2 and TRBJ2-5; D not certain. The length of the CDR3 is 12 residues. The V gene's germline CDR1 is SNHLY and CDR2 FYNNEI. V lost 3 bases to trimming and J lost 5 bases, with 7 bases between them. CDR3 residues: CASSEQRETQYF. The CDR3 region has the DNA TGTGCCAGCAGTGAGCAGAGGGAGACCCAGTACTTC.

The gene calls are TRBV27 and TRBJ2-4; 8 nucleotides agree with TRBD2. Trimming removed 11 bases from V and 1 base from J; junction bases left unmatched: 13. There are 16 residues in the CDR3. Germline CDR1 reads MNHEY; CDR2 reads SMNVEV (reference sequence). This CDR3 reads CASLPRGGPAKNIQYF. DNA of the CDR3: TGTGCCTCCCTCCCCCGCGGGGGGCCTGCCAAAAACATTCAGTACTTC.

This chain connects TRBV3-1 (or the pseudogene TRBV3-2) to TRBJ2-2; 7 bases align to TRBD1. Germline CDR1 reads LGHDT; CDR2 reads YNNKEL (reference sequence). V was pared by 4 bases and J by 4 bases, with 9 bases of the junction left unmatched. The CDR3 has 16 residues. The CDR3 DNA reads as TGTGCCAGCAGCCCGAGGGGGCAGGGGATCACCGGGGAGCTGTTTTTT. Its translation is CASSPRGQGITGELFF.

This chain joins TRBV2 and TRBJ2-7; D unresolved. CDR3 size: 13 residues. Trimming took off 5 bases at V and 3 bases at J, with 11 bases between the two ends. CDR1 and CDR2 (germline): SNHLY, FYNNEI. Written as DNA, the CDR3 is TGTGCCAGCAGTCAATTCCCAGGCTACGAGCAGTACTTC. As protein: CASSQFPGYEQYF.

The chain joins TRBV6-5 to TRBJ1-2; the D gene is possibly TRBD1 (6 bases). Germline CDR1 reads MNHEY; CDR2 reads SVGAGI. Trimming left V 4 bases short and J 2 bases short, with 17 bases between. The CDR3 length is 16 residues. The CDR3 region has the DNA TGTGCCAGCAGTTCGCGTTTCGTGCAGGGGAACTATGGCTACACCTTC. Protein: CASSSRFVQGNYGYTF.

The DNA of the CDR3 is TGTGCCAGCAGCGTCCTAGCGGGGGGCAACAATGAGCAGTTCTTC. It yields the protein CASSVLAGGNNEQFF. The V and J genes are TRBV27 and TRBJ2-1; 11 nucleotides match TRBD2. CDR3 length: 15 amino acids. With V trimmed by 6 bases and J by 5 bases, 6 bases remained unmatched. Germline assignment: CDR1 MNHEY and CDR2 SMNVEV (reference sequence).

This clone appeared a single time. The chain joins TRBV29-1 to TRBJ2-2, with 8 bases fitting TRBD1. CDR1 and CDR2 from the germline V gene are SQVTM and ANQGSEA. With V trimmed by 7 bases and J by 4 bases, 8 bases remained unmatched. The CDR3 consists of 14 residues. CDR3 protein: CSAEDRDITGELFF. The CDR3 coding sequence is TGCAGCGCGGAGGACAGGGATATCACCGGGGAGCTGTTTTTT.

Only one count was recorded for this clone. This chain joins TRBV7-2 and TRBJ1-2; D is perhaps TRBD1 (6 bases). The CDR3 runs to 13 residues. V shed 3 bases and J shed 4 bases, with 9 bases lying between them. CDR1 SGHTA and CDR2 FQGNSA come from the germline V gene. DNA of the CDR3: TGTGCCAGCAGCTTGGACAGAATCTATGGCTACACCTTC. Translation: CASSLDRIYGYTF.

The rearrangement links TRBV5-1 to TRBJ2-7; D is possibly TRBD1 (5 bases). V lost 0 bases, J lost 4 bases, and 11 bases lay in between. Germline V lookup: CDR1 SGHRS, CDR2 YFSETQ. The CDR3 loop spans 14 amino acids. CDR3 coding DNA: TGCGCCAGCAGCTTGGTAAATTCAGGGTACGAGCAGTACTTC. Its protein is CASSLVNSGYEQYF.